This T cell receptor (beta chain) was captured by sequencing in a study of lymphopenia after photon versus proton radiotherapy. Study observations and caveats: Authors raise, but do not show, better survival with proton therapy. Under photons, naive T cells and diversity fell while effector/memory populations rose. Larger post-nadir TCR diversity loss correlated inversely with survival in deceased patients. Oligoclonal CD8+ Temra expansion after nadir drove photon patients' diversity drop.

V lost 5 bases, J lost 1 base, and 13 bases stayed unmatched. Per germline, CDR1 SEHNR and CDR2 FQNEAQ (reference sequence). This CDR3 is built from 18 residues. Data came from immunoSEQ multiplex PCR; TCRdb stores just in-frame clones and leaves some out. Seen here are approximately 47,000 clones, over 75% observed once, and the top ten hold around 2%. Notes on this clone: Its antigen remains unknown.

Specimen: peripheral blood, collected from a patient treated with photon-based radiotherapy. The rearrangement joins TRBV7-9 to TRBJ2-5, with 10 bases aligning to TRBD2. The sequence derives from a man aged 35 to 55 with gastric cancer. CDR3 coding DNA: TGTGCCAGCAGCCCCCAGGAAAGTAGCGGGGGGCCCCAAGAGACCCAGTACTTC. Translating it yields CASSPQESSGGPQETQYF.